Detailed here is one TCR beta chain. What it binds is not known. V was cut by 5 bases and J by 5 bases, with 7 bases left in between. Germline V gene sequence: CDR1 SGHTA, CDR2 FQGNSA. This CDR3 comprises 12 residues. The record originates from a study of T cell clones after liver transplantation. Study-wide context: A pre-transplant mixed lymphocyte reaction with TCRbeta sequencing defined graft-donor-reactive clones followed in post-transplant blood. Tolerant meant at least one year fully off immunosuppression without liver enzymes above twice normal.

Study-level results: Graft donor-reactive T cells possibly entered the graft instead of undergoing deletion. Conclusions were preliminary, with small, heterogeneous patient groups.

TCRdb's copy holds only in-frame clones and misses some; the assay was immunoSEQ multiplex PCR. The sample consists of some 15,000 clones, 92% of them appearing once. Sequencing used CD8+ T cells from blood, obtained before liver transplant. The chain couples TRBV7-2 to TRBJ2-1; D gene uncertain. This clonotype was obtained from a human donor who received a liver transplant. As DNA, the CDR3 is TGTGCCAGCAGCCCCCGGGACAATGAGCAGTTCTTC. Translation gives CASSPRDNEQFF.